Each of the 14 T cell receptor beta chains below was sequenced from the same sample in a study of low-dose radiotherapy and immunotherapy resistance in tumors. Time point in this sample: before trial treatment. TRAV- and TRBV-specific primers were used for first-strand cDNA, which covered alpha and beta chains. TCR amplification ran roughly 20 PCR cycles using constant-region and V-primer adapter primers. TCRdb itself ran the reads through MiXCR, one entry per CDR3 protein. This sample has around 69,000 distinct CDR3 sequences, with roughly 31% found just once. The material was PBMCs, obtained before treatment. All receptors derive from a female donor with ovarian cancer.

V usage is TRBV2 and J usage is TRBJ2-1; unclear D gene. This CDR3 region has 11 residues. Germline assignment: CDR1 SNHLY and CDR2 FYNNEI. The germline V and J ends were trimmed by 5 bases and 12 bases, with 11 bases remaining between them. The CDR3: CASSSLDLQFF. The DNA for the CDR3 is TGTGCCAGCAGTTCTCTAGATTTGCAGTTCTTC. Drawing the rest from reference TRBV2 and TRBJ2-1, the complete variable domain is EPEVTQTPSHQVTQMGQEVILRCVPISNHLYFYWYRQILGQKVEFLVSFYNNEISEKSEIFDDQFSVERPDGSNFTLKIRSTKLEDSAMYFCASSSLDLQFFGPGTRLTVL.

A remark on this clonotype: One base separates it from a far larger clone, so it is likely a read error. The CDR3 loop is CASSPSRGGEQYF. CDR3 in DNA: TGTGCCAGCAGCCCCTCCCGGGGTGGTGAGCAGTACTTC. J is TRBJ2-4 and V is TRBV3-1; tentative D call: TRBD2 (5 bases). Germline-derived CDR1 and CDR2 are LGHDT and YNNKEL (reference sequence). The CDR3 is 13 residues long. V was pared by 4 bases and J by 13 bases, with 17 bases between.

This clonotype showed up many times. The V and J genes are TRBV11-1 and TRBJ2-7; TRBD2 might be the D (7 bases). Germline CDR1 is SGHAT and CDR2 is FQDESV (reference sequence). Trimming took 5 bases from V and 3 from J, leaving 14 bases between them. The length of the CDR3 is 14 residues. The CDR3: CASSRGAASYEQYF. In nucleotides, the CDR3 is TGTGCCAGCAGCCGGGGGGCAGCGAGCTACGAGCAGTACTTC.

This clonotype was seen only once. The gene calls are TRBV5-1 and TRBJ2-1, with D maybe TRBD2 (5 bases). Germline lookup yields CDR1 SGHRS and CDR2 YFSETQ. CDR3 length equals 15 residues. V shed 0 bases and J shed 3 bases, with 10 bases lying between them. The chain's CDR3 is CASSLGAEGYNEQFF. The CDR3 DNA sequence: TGCGCCAGCAGCTTGGGGGCAGAGGGCTACAATGAGCAGTTCTTC.

The sample holds many counts of this clonotype. This chain connects TRBV11-2 to TRBJ2-7; TRBD2 aligns across 9 bases. Germline V gene data show CDR1 as SGHAT and CDR2 as FQNNGV. Germline trimming cut 0 bases from V and 9 bases from J; bases unmatched to any gene: 12. This CDR3 spans 16 amino acids. The CDR3, as DNA: TGTGCCAGCAGCTTAGAGTCTCGGCTAGCGGGATCTGGGCAGTACTTC. It translates to CASSLESRLAGSGQYF. Together with reference TRBV11-2 and TRBJ2-7, the CDR3 gives the full variable domain: EAGVAQSPRYKIIEKRQSVAFWCNPISGHATLYWYQQILGQGPKLLIQFQNNGVVDDSQLPKDRFSAERLKGVDSTLKIQPAKLEDSAVYLCASSLESRLAGSGQYFGPGTRLTVT.

This clonotype occurred many times. The chain combines TRBV6-6 with TRBJ2-5; TRBD2 aligns across 11 bases. The germline CDR1 and CDR2 sequences are MNHNY and SVGAGI (reference sequence). Trimming removed 5 bases from V and 4 bases from J; junction bases left unmatched: 9. There are 16 residues in the CDR3. The CDR3 DNA follows: TGTGCCAGCAGTACTACCCGTAGCGGGGGGGGAGAGACCCAGTACTTC. Translating gives CASSTTRSGGGETQYF.

This clonotype was seen ten or more times. J is TRBJ1-6 and V is TRBV7-6; D is uncertain. The CDR3 has 12 residues. Per germline, CDR1 SGHVS and CDR2 FNYEAQ. V was clipped by 5 bases and J by 7 bases, with 6 bases between them. The CDR3 reads CASSAQNSPLHF. The CDR3 DNA sequence: TGTGCCAGCAGCGCACAGAATTCACCCCTCCACTTT.

In the case of this clonotype: A read error likely explains this, since a far larger clone differs by one base. The chain links TRBV6-8 to TRBJ2-7, with 10 positions matching TRBD1. From germline, CDR1 is MNHGY and CDR2 SAAAGT. The CDR3 is 16 amino acids. After removal of 6 bases from V and 4 bases from J, the junction contained 12 bases not matched to a gene. CDR3: CASSPSGTGDVYEQYF. The CDR3, as DNA: TGTGCCAGCAGCCCCAGCGGGACAGGGGACGTATACGAGCAGTACTTC.

This rearrangement joins TRBV5-4 to TRBJ2-1; a possible D gene is TRBD2 (6 bases). CDR1 SGHNT and CDR2 YYREEE come from the germline V gene (reference sequence). Trimming removed 2 bases at V and 3 bases at J, with 12 bases between. This CDR3 spans 15 amino acids. The CDR3 coding sequence is TGTGCCAGCAGCTTCTCTTCCGGGAGCTACAATGAGCAGTTCTTC. It translates to CASSFSSGSYNEQFF. The full variable domain, in which reference TRBV5-4 and TRBJ2-1 provide the parts outside the CDR3, is ETGVTQSPTHLIKTRGQQVTLRCSSQSGHNTVSWYQQALGQGPQFIFQYYREEENGRGNFPPRFSGLQFPNYSSELNVNALELDDSALYLCASSFSSGSYNEQFFGPGTRLTVL.

The table lists this clonotype with many counts. V is TRBV6-2 or TRBV6-3 and J is TRBJ2-5; 7 bases line up with TRBD2. The CDR3 contains 13 residues. CDR1 and CDR2 (germline): MNHEY, SVGEGT. Trimming took 7 bases from V and 5 from J; bases not matched to a gene: 7. Here the CDR3 reads CASTGGLMETQYF. CDR3 in DNA: TGTGCCAGCACCGGGGGACTAATGGAGACCCAGTACTTC.

This clonotype was observed many times. The chain employs TRBV5-1 and TRBJ2-2; either TRBD1 or TRBD2 may supply D (5 bases each). V was clipped by 5 bases and J by 1 base, with 9 bases between them. CDR1 SGHRS and CDR2 YFSETQ come from the germline V gene. This CDR3 contains 14 residues. The CDR3 DNA follows: TGCGCCAGCAGTGGGACGGTGAACACCGGGGAGCTGTTTTTT. Translated: CASSGTVNTGELFF.

V is TRBV9 and J is TRBJ2-5; D ambiguous. V lost 0 bases to trimming and J lost 3 bases, with 6 bases between them. The CDR3 loop spans 13 amino acids. The V gene's germline CDR1 is SGDLS and CDR2 YYNGEE. The CDR3 sequence: CASSVESEETQYF. CDR3 in DNA: TGTGCCAGCAGCGTAGAAAGCGAAGAGACCCAGTACTTC.

The chain combines TRBV29-1 with TRBJ2-7; D perhaps matches TRBD1 (5 bases). Germline CDR1 and CDR2: SQVTM and ANQGSEA. This CDR3 has 12 amino acids. Trimming removed 6 bases at V and 3 bases at J, with 12 bases between. The CDR3 coding sequence is TGCAGCGTGGGGCTCCAGTTCTACGAGCAGTACTTC. Translation gives CSVGLQFYEQYF.

The rearrangement joins TRBV4-1 to TRBJ2-2; D is perhaps TRBD1 (5 bases). Trimming removed 1 base at V and 5 bases at J, with 17 bases between. The germline V gene encodes CDR1 MGHRA and CDR2 YSYEKL. This CDR3 has 17 amino acids. The CDR3 protein is CASSQARAPRITGELFF. CDR3 coding DNA: TGCGCCAGCAGCCAAGCCAGGGCCCCTCGGATTACCGGGGAGCTGTTTTTT.